The clone carrying this TCR beta chain showed up just a few times. Preparing the TCRbeta library involved the use of unique molecular identifiers. TCRdb re-analysed the PCR reads in MiXCR, keeping a single row per CDR3 protein. The data show hundreds of thousands of distinct CDR3 sequences, with around 13% seen just once and 0.79% held by the top ten. The sample comes from a study of T-cell reconstitution after alpha-beta-depleted transplantation in children. This CDR3 has 13 amino acids. The V and J ends lost 5 bases and 5 bases respectively, with 11 bases between them. The germline gives CDR1 SGHRS, CDR2 YFSETQ.

The sequence came from a girl aged 2-10 years with congenital amegakaryocytic thrombocytopenia, due to receive a stem cell transplant. The chain combines TRBV5-1 with TRBJ2-1, with D unresolved. The specimen comprised PBMCs, sampled before TCRalphabeta/CD19-depleted stem cell transplant. Here the CDR3 DNA reads TGCGCCAGCAGTCTGTCCCCGAACAATGAGCAGTTCTTC. This gives the protein CASSLSPNNEQFF.